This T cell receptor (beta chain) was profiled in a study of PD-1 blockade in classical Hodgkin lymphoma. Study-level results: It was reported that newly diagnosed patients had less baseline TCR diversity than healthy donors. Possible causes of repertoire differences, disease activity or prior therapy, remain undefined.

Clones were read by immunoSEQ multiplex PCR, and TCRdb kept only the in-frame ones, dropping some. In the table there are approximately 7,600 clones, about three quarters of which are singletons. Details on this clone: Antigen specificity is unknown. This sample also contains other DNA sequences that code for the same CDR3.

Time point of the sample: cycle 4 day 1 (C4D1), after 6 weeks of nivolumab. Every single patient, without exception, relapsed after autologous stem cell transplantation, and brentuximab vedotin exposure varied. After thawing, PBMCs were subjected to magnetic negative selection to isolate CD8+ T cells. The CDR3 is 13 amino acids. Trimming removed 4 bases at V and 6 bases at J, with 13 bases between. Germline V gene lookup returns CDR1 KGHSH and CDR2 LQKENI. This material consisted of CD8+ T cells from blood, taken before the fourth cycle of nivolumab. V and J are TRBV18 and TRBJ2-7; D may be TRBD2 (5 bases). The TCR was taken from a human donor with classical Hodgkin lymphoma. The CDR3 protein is CASSRGPGGEQYF. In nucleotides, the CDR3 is TGTGCCAGCTCACGTGGTCCCGGAGGCGAGCAGTACTTC.